A single sample gave rise to the 30 T cell receptor beta chains below, sequenced in a study of shared clonotypes between healthy human individuals. The assay was immunoSEQ multiplex PCR, and TCRdb's table has in-frame clones only and misses some. Seen here are millions of clones, about 95% observed once, and the top ten hold 0.1% to 0.15%. The sample consisted of naive CD4+ T cells sorted from blood. Subset meaning: CD45RA+ positively selected. Receptors originate from a man younger than 30 in good health.

This rearrangement joins TRBV10-3 to TRBJ2-7; weak D call: TRBD1 (6 bases). The V and J ends lost 3 bases and 2 bases respectively, with 14 bases between them. The CDR3 loop spans 15 amino acids. Germline V gene sequence: CDR1 ENHRY, CDR2 SYGVKD. CDR3 DNA: TGTGCCATCAGTGACTCCACAGGGATGGCCTACGAGCAGTACTTC. Translated: CAISDSTGMAYEQYF.

The chain uses TRBV30 and TRBJ1-5; D may be TRBD1 (5 bases). The CDR3 is made up of 18 amino acids. Trimming shortened V by 0 bases and J by 4 bases, and 22 bases separated the two germline ends. The germline V gene encodes CDR1 GTSNPN and CDR2 SVGIG (reference sequence). The CDR3 sequence: CAWSVHRGGVGVNQPQHF. CDR3 nucleotides: TGTGCCTGGAGTGTACATAGGGGTGGAGTGGGCGTGAATCAGCCCCAGCATTTT.

V is TRBV5-1 and J is TRBJ2-1, with D unresolved. This CDR3 spans 11 amino acids. Per the germline V gene, CDR1 is SGHRS and CDR2 is YFSETQ. The ends were cut back, 3 bases at V and 9 bases at J, with 7 bases in the middle. This CDR3 reads CASSSQTEQFF. The DNA for the CDR3 is TGCGCCAGCAGCTCGCAAACTGAGCAGTTCTTC.

The chain is built from TRBV10-3 and TRBJ2-1; D may correspond to TRBD1 or TRBD2 (6 bases each). The germline V gene encodes CDR1 ENHRY and CDR2 SYGVKD. Between the trimmed V and J ends, which lost 4 bases and 4 bases, there was a span of 17 bases. The CDR3 runs to 16 residues. The CDR3 nucleotides read TGTGCCATCAGTGGCGGGACAAGTTTACTATACAATGAGCAGTTCTTC. Residues: CAISGGTSLLYNEQFF.

V is TRBV9 and J is TRBJ2-1; D is possibly TRBD2 (5 bases). V lost 3 bases and J lost 7, with 17 bases in between. There are 15 residues in the CDR3. From germline, CDR1 is SGDLS and CDR2 YYNGEE. Here the CDR3 reads CASSAEGLARNEQFF. In DNA, the CDR3 is TGTGCCAGCAGCGCCGAGGGCCTGGCTCGGAATGAGCAGTTCTTC. The full variable domain, its missing parts supplied by reference TRBV9 and TRBJ2-1, is DSGVTQTPKHLITATGQRVTLRCSPRSGDLSVYWYQQSLDQGLQFLIQYYNGEERAKGNILERFSAQQFPDLHSELNLSSLELGDSALYFCASSAEGLARNEQFFGPGTRLTVL.

This sequence joins TRBV6-1 and TRBJ2-7; D may correspond to TRBD1 or TRBD2 (5 bases each). The CDR3 totals 15 residues. The ends were cut back, 1 base at V and 4 bases at J, with 14 bases in the middle. Germline V gene data show CDR1 as MNHNS and CDR2 as SASEGT. The CDR3 DNA reads TGTGCCAGCAGTGAAGACTGGGGGAAGTGGTACGAGCAGTACTTC. Its translation: CASSEDWGKWYEQYF.

The chain carries TRBV5-1 and TRBJ2-7; 7 positions agree with TRBD1. V dropped 4 bases and J dropped 0; count of bases not matched to a gene: 4. The CDR3 consists of 14 residues. Germline loops: CDR1 SGHRS, CDR2 YFSETQ. CDR3 amino acids: CASSPDRISYEQYF. CDR3 coding DNA: TGCGCCAGCAGCCCGGACAGGATCTCCTACGAGCAGTACTTC.

CDR3 loop: CASSLVGTDKTDTQYF. The DNA for the CDR3 is TGTGCCAGCAGCTTAGTCGGGACCGACAAAACAGATACGCAGTATTTT. The chain combines TRBV7-9 with TRBJ2-3; D is tentatively TRBD1 or TRBD2 (5 bases each). The CDR3 extends over 16 amino acids. Germline V gene sequence: CDR1 SEHNR, CDR2 FQNEAQ (reference sequence). V was shortened by 1 base and J by 3 bases, with 14 bases between the two germline ends.

V usage is TRBV27 and J usage is TRBJ2-1; tentative D call: TRBD1 (6 bases). Trimming stripped 8 bases from V and 0 bases from J, with 11 bases between. CDR3 length equals 14 residues. CDR1 MNHEY and CDR2 SMNVEV come from the germline V gene (reference sequence). The CDR3 protein is CASVQGSSYNEQFF. In DNA form, the CDR3 reads TGTGCCAGCGTACAGGGAAGCTCCTACAATGAGCAGTTCTTC.

V usage is TRBV19 and J usage is TRBJ2-5; tentatively, D is TRBD2 (5 bases). The CDR3 runs to 14 residues. Germline lookup yields CDR1 LNHDA and CDR2 SQIVND (reference sequence). The V gene lost 5 bases and the J gene lost 2 bases, with 12 bases spanning the gap. The CDR3 coding sequence is TGTGCCAGTAGTTTGAGGGCGAATCAAGAGACCCAGTACTTC. It translates to CASSLRANQETQYF. Full variable domain (outside the CDR3, taken from reference TRBV19 and TRBJ2-5): DGGITQSPKYLFRKEGQNVTLSCEQNLNHDAMYWYRQDPGQGLRLIYYSQIVNDFQKGDIAEGYSVSREKKESFPLTVTSAQKNPTAFYLCASSLRANQETQYFGPGTRLLVL.

The chain has TRBV12-5 and TRBJ2-7; 8 bases map to TRBD1. The germline CDR1 and CDR2 sequences are LGHNT and FRNRAP. The CDR3 runs 17 residues. V was clipped by 3 bases and J by 2 bases; unmatched bases: 12. The CDR3 sequence: CASGFRRTGISAYEQYF. As DNA, the CDR3 is TGTGCTAGTGGTTTCCGCCGGACAGGGATCTCCGCCTACGAGCAGTACTTC.

The rearrangement links TRBV2 to TRBJ2-7, with TRBD1 identical over 8 bases. The CDR3 has 15 residues. The V and J ends lost 6 bases and 3 bases, in that order; junction bases with no gene match: 10. Germline CDR1 is SNHLY and CDR2 is FYNNEI. The CDR3: CASRPDRGVVYEQYF. DNA of the CDR3: TGTGCCAGCAGACCCGACAGGGGTGTAGTCTACGAGCAGTACTTC.

The chain combines TRBV4-1 with TRBJ1-2, with D perhaps TRBD1 (5 bases). The CDR3 is 13 residues long. Germline lookup yields CDR1 MGHRA and CDR2 YSYEKL. V was pared by 0 bases and J by 4 bases, with 6 bases between. The CDR3 is CASSQEGAYGYTF. The CDR3 nucleotides read TGCGCCAGCAGCCAAGAAGGGGCCTATGGCTACACCTTC.

The gene calls are TRBV10-3 and TRBJ1-1, with D maybe TRBD1 (5 bases). Germline V gene sequence: CDR1 ENHRY, CDR2 SYGVKD. The CDR3 has 14 residues. V dropped 5 bases and J dropped 3 bases, with 13 bases sitting between them. The CDR3 here is CAISPREVDTEAFF. The CDR3 DNA reads TGTGCCATCAGTCCCAGGGAGGTTGACACTGAAGCTTTCTTT.

V gene TRBV10-3 combines with J gene TRBJ1-3; 9 bases are a match to TRBD1. The V and J ends lost 10 bases and 4 bases, in that order; junction bases with no gene match: 11. CDR1 and CDR2 (germline): ENHRY, SYGVKD. CDR3 size: 15 residues. The CDR3 loop is CATGQGTAIGNTIYF. DNA of the CDR3: TGTGCCACTGGACAGGGGACCGCCATCGGAAACACCATATATTTT.

The chain joins TRBV29-1 to TRBJ2-3; D remains ambiguous. The V end lost 2 bases, the J end lost 1 base, and 13 bases lay between the germline ends. Germline assignment: CDR1 SQVTM and CDR2 ANQGSEA. The CDR3 is made up of 15 amino acids. Here the CDR3 reads CSVELYSARTDTQYF. The CDR3 bases are TGCAGCGTTGAACTATACAGCGCCCGCACAGATACGCAGTATTTT.

This clone has a single count. V is TRBV18 and J is TRBJ1-1; possible D gene TRBD1, 6 bases. V shed 5 bases and J shed 5 bases, with 15 bases lying between them. The CDR3 extends over 14 amino acids. The germline V gene encodes CDR1 KGHSH and CDR2 LQKENI. CDR3 region: CASSVIGQITEAFF. The CDR3 nucleotides read TGTGCCAGCTCAGTCATCGGACAGATAACTGAAGCTTTCTTT.

Notes on this clone: This may be a read error, as it is one base from a much larger clone. The rearrangement joins TRBV6-1 to TRBJ1-1; no clear D gene. Trimming pared 2 bases from V and 0 bases from J, leaving 7 bases between. The CDR3 covers 14 residues. Germline V lookup: CDR1 MNHNS, CDR2 SASEGT. CDR3 amino acids: CASSEPGMNTEAFF. CDR3 nucleotides: TGTGCCAGCAGTGAACCGGGGATGAACACTGAAGCTTTCTTT.

The chain carries TRBV29-1 and TRBJ2-3; the D gene is possibly TRBD2 (5 bases). The CDR3 covers 14 residues. Germline V lookup: CDR1 SQVTM, CDR2 ANQGSEA. V was cut by 7 bases and J by 0 bases, with 14 bases left in between. This chain's CDR3 is CSASTTTSTDTQYF. DNA for the CDR3: TGCAGCGCCTCGACTACAACTAGCACAGATACGCAGTATTTT.

This chain connects TRBV11-2 to TRBJ1-2; D remains unclear. Deletions cut 7 bases from V and 8 bases from J, with 20 bases between. The germline gives CDR1 SGHAT, CDR2 FQNNGV. The CDR3 extends over 14 amino acids. DNA for the CDR3: TGTGCCAGCACCGAATCTACAATACGGGGAGGCTACACCTTC. Amino acid sequence: CASTESTIRGGYTF.

A few counts support this clone. Sequence at one end of the junction differs from germline and may be a read error. The V and J genes are TRBV11-2 and TRBJ2-3; D gene ambiguous. Per germline, CDR1 SGHAT and CDR2 FQNNGV. CDR3 length equals 14 residues. The CDR3 spells CASSLEGLTDTQYF. In DNA form, the CDR3 reads TGTGCCAGCAGCCTAGAAGGGCTAACAGATACGCAGTATTTT.

The chain employs TRBV7-2 and TRBJ1-2, with TRBD1 identical over 8 bases. The CDR3 sequence is 16 residues long. Per germline, CDR1 SGHTA and CDR2 FQGNSA. V shed 4 bases, J shed 5 bases, and the junction held 12 bases outside the gene matches. CDR3 coding DNA: TGTGCCAGCAGCTCTTGGGGACAGGCCCTGGGTTATGGCTACACCTTC. This sequence encodes CASSSWGQALGYGYTF. The whole variable domain, filled in from reference TRBV7-2 and TRBJ1-2, reads GAGVSQSPSNKVTEKGKDVELRCDPISGHTALYWYRQSLGQGLEFLIYFQGNSAPDKSGLPSDRFSAERTGGSVSTLTIQRTQQEDSAVYLCASSSWGQALGYGYTFGSGTRLTVV.

V and J are TRBV6-5 and TRBJ1-1; D is unresolved. Trimming took 5 bases from V and 3 from J, leaving 16 bases between them. Germline assignment: CDR1 MNHEY and CDR2 SVGAGI. This CDR3 has 15 residues. The CDR3 DNA reads TGTGCCAGCAGTCCCTTCCGGGGAGGTCACACTGAAGCTTTCTTT. Protein sequence: CASSPFRGGHTEAFF.

The J gene is TRBJ1-3, the V gene TRBV6-5; 7 nucleotides align to TRBD1. The CDR3 is 15 residues long. Unmatched junction bases numbered 5, after V lost 5 bases and J lost 1 base. Germline values: CDR1 MNHEY, CDR2 SVGAGI. Written as DNA, the CDR3 is TGTGCCAGCAGTCCGCCGACAGGGTCTGGAAACACCATATATTTT. It translates to CASSPPTGSGNTIYF.

This chain links TRBV9 with TRBJ2-1; TRBD2 matches 11 bases. Looked up from germline, CDR1 is SGDLS and CDR2 is YYNGEE. Trimming took 0 bases from V and 7 from J; bases not matched to a gene: 12. The CDR3 length is 18 residues. The CDR3 DNA reads TGTGCCAGCAGCGTAGGATCGATCGAACTAGCGGGAGAAAATGAGCAGTTCTTC. Residues: CASSVGSIELAGENEQFF.

The genes are TRBV18 and TRBJ1-3, with D maybe TRBD1 (5 bases). Between the trimmed V and J ends, which lost 1 base and 0 bases, there was a span of 10 bases. CDR1 KGHSH and CDR2 LQKENI come from the germline V gene. The CDR3 is 16 amino acids. The DNA of the CDR3 is TGTGCCAGCTCACCACTTAGCGGGACCTCTGGAAACACCATATATTTT. Encoded protein: CASSPLSGTSGNTIYF.

This clone was recorded once. This chain joins TRBV29-1 and TRBJ1-6; the match to TRBD1 covers 10 bases. CDR3 length: 15 amino acids. The V gene's germline CDR1 is SQVTM and CDR2 ANQGSEA. Trimming at V came to 4 bases and at J to 7 bases, leaving 7 bases not matched to a gene. This chain's CDR3 is CSVGETGGQNSPLHF. In DNA, the CDR3 is TGCAGCGTTGGGGAGACAGGGGGCCAAAATTCACCCCTCCACTTT. Complete variable domain (other parts from reference TRBV29-1 and TRBJ1-6): SAVISQKPSRDICQRGTSLTIQCQVDSQVTMMFWYRQQPGQSLTLIATANQGSEATYESGFVIDKFPISRPNLTFSTLTVSNMSPEDSSIYLCSVGETGGQNSPLHFGNGTRLTVT.

The J gene is TRBJ1-1, the V gene TRBV10-1, with D possibly TRBD1 on 6 matching bases. CDR1 and CDR2 (germline): WNHNN, SYGVQD (reference sequence). This CDR3 is built from 13 residues. V was cut by 6 bases and J by 3 bases, with 11 bases left in between. This CDR3 reads CASRQGIDTEAFF. CDR3 sequence (DNA): TGCGCCAGCAGACAGGGAATTGACACTGAAGCTTTCTTT.

The chain has TRBV7-2 and TRBJ2-4; the D is unclear. The CDR3 has 11 amino acids. Germline loops: CDR1 SGHTA, CDR2 FQGNSA. The V end was cut by 2 bases, the J end by 7 bases, with 3 bases between. The CDR3 DNA follows: TGTGCCAGCAGCTTAATGAACATTCAGTACTTC. Protein: CASSLMNIQYF.

The DNA of the CDR3 is TGTGCCAGCAGCCAGACAGAGAATCAGCCCCAGCATTTT. Amino acids: CASSQTENQPQHF. This sequence joins TRBV7-6 and TRBJ1-5, with TRBD1 as a possible D gene (5 bases). Germline loops: CDR1 SGHVS, CDR2 FNYEAQ. The CDR3 is 13 residues long. Trimming stripped 5 bases from V and 4 bases from J, with 9 bases between.